This T cell receptor (beta chain) was sequenced in a study of T cell responses to AZD1222 COVID-19 vaccine. A word on this clone: Antigen unknown.

The CDR3 spans 15 residues. Germline assignment: CDR1 MRHNA and CDR2 SNTAGT. Germline trimming cut 6 bases from V and 3 bases from J; bases unmatched to any gene: 7. Sequencing used immunoSEQ multiplex PCR; TCRdb keeps in-frame clones, though not all of them. Of around 160,000 clones listed, 82% are singletons. Overall study results and limits: Repertoires in all cases were sampled only once the peak T cell response had passed. Clonal diversity may have been underestimated, and the donors were mostly white British, with more females than males.

The chain has TRBV6-4 and TRBJ2-1; TRBD2 matches at 8 bases. This sequence originates from an adult in good health. This material consisted of peripheral blood, taken on day 0 of MenACWY control vaccination. The CDR3, as DNA: TGTGCCAGCAGCCCTCGGGGGGGCGACTACAATGAGCAGTTCTTC. Its translation: CASSPRGGDYNEQFF.